Given below is one TCR beta chain in context. Its antigen remains unidentified. This specimen comes from a study of T-cell memory formation after mild COVID-19. Turning to the study itself: Largely, the TCR clusters proved donor specific. The study's findings and limits: Clones that shrank (day 15 to 85) were balanced CD4/CD8, whereas later expanders leaned CD4+.

The CDR3 has 12 residues. Germline CDR1 reads SSHAT; CDR2 reads FNYEAQ (reference sequence). Trimming took off 6 bases at V and 9 bases at J, with 12 bases between the two ends. Each CDR3 protein is one row after TCRdb ran MiXCR on the 5' RACE reads. This table has about 430,000 distinct CDR3 sequences, about a sixth appearing once. The chain couples TRBV7-7 to TRBJ2-1; D might be TRBD2 (5 bases). This receptor was taken from a man younger than 30 who had mild COVID-19 (a few samples of this study predate the infection). Cell type and time point are not known. The sequenced sample consisted of PBMCs or a T cell subset sorted from them (not recorded which). The CDR3 region has the DNA TGTGCCAGCAGTGTGGACGGAGGTGAGCAGTTCTTC. It specifies CASSVDGGEQFF.